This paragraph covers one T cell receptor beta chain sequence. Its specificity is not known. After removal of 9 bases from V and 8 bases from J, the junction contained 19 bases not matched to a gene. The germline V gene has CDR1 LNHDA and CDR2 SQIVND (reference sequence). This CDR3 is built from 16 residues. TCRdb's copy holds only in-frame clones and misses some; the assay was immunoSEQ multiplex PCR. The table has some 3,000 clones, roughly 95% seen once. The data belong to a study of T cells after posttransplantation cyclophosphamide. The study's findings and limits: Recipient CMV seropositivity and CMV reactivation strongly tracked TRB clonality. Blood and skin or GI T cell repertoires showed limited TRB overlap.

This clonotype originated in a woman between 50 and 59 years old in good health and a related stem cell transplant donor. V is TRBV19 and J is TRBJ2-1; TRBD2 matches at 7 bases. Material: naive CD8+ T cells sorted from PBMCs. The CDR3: CASLGLGGRTFYEQFF. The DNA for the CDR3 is TGTGCCAGCCTCGGACTGGGCGGGAGAACCTTTTATGAGCAGTTCTTC.